This TCR beta chain is from a study of response to subunit inactivated influenza vaccine (dated by TCRdb to 2016 to 2019). Some background on the complete study: The study used deep quantitative T cell receptor repertoire profiling to track responses to a trivalent subunit inactivated influenza vaccine.

Library preparation employed RT-PCR. Sequencing was carried out with an Illumina HiSeq 2500. The public reads were reprocessed in TCRdb via fastp at Q25 and MiXCR, keeping in-frame beta chains. Under each unique CDR3 protein, matching rows form one entry showing the most common genes and DNA. Present in this sample are about 480,000 distinct CDR3 sequences, 10% to 15% of which were seen just once. The ten largest make up less than 15% of the sample. The junction shows trimming of 3 bases on V and 7 bases on J, plus 10 bases between the germline ends. The CDR3, cysteine through phenylalanine, is 12 amino acids long. Only the CDR3 portion is preserved as DNA: 36 bases, with reading frame beginning at the first base. The CDR1 and CDR2 encoded by the germline V gene are SGHAT and FQNNGV. The study at large found these results: The authors proposed that each seasonal influenza vaccination may bring in only a limited number of new T cells.

Reading the label with the study, this specimen's time point is: 40 to 45 days after influenza vaccine administration. To note about this clonotype: There is no known antigen for this receptor. No much larger clonotype is one base removed from it; base qualities were not supplied.

The TCR was taken from a man in his fifties who received an inactivated influenza vaccine. Donor details come from another sample of the same person, matched by shared clones. The sequenced sample was PBMCs from blood, obtained around seven weeks after vaccination. This chain joins TRBV11-2 to TRBJ2-7; TRBD2 might be the D gene, on 6 matching bases. The encoded CDR3 is CASSFGAGEQYF. The DNA sequence is given as TGTGCCAGCAGCTTCGGGGCGGGAGAGCAGTACTTC.